Sequencing of this T cell receptor (beta chain) was carried out in a study of T-cell memory formation after mild COVID-19 listed by TCRdb under 2021. In the study overall: TCR sequence clusters from the two donors were found to be largely donor specific. In two donors, T-cell clones that expanded and contracted after mild COVID-19 were followed by sequencing TCRalpha and TCRbeta repertoires longitudinally. The cohort comprised two young, previously healthy adult volunteers, one female and one male. What the authors observed across the whole study: Some responding clones were found in pre-infection memory, which suggests that pre-existing cross-reactive memory T cells took part in the SARS-CoV-2 response. Contracting CD4+ clones were located mainly in the CM and EM memory subsets, whereas CD8+ clones were found to be enriched in EMRA. Whether the second-wave clones peaking on day 37 were SARS-CoV-2 specific was not confirmed. Clones contracting from day 15 to 85 had balanced CD4/CD8 phenotypes, while a second wave expanding from day 15 to 37 was biased towards CD4+. Only two mild cases were covered by the study, and larger cohorts that include severe cases with pre-infection samples were considered necessary.

CDR1 and CDR2, looked up from the germline V gene, are SGHRS and YFSETQ. Spanning cysteine to phenylalanine, the CDR3 consists of 13 amino acids. Only the CDR3 part of the read is kept: 39 bases, read in frame from the first base. V loses 4 bases of germline sequence and J loses 5 bases, and the interval between the two ends is 10 bases. Ficoll-Paque density gradient centrifugation was the method used to isolate PBMCs. Of note for this clonotype: Its antigen target is currently unknown. No much larger clone is present one base from it, and per-base qualities are unavailable.

TCRdb records Illumina NovaSeq 6000 as the sequencer. cDNA libraries for TCRalpha and TCRbeta were prepared by 5'RACE using constant-segment primers, with sample barcodes and unique molecular identifiers added. RNA was extracted from every sample with Trizol reagent. Library amplification was performed in two PCR steps, and a second sample barcode and Illumina TruSeq adapters were introduced in the second step. Libraries were sequenced on an Illumina NovaSeq with 2 x 150 bp paired-end reads. As for how the authors treated the data: With migec v1.2.7, reads were demultiplexed and then collapsed into UMI-guided consensus sequences. Using mixcr v2.1.11, the UMI consensuses were aligned to TRA and TRB V and J templates and assembled into clonotypes. Expanded or contracted clonotypes were those called significant by both edgeR and NoisET, with noise models trained on biological replicates. edgeR calls used a false discovery rate-adjusted p below 0.01 and a log2 fold-change threshold of 1. PCA with hierarchical clustering of max-normalized trajectories of the 1000 most abundant clonotypes was used as exploratory dynamics analysis. Each responding clone was given a CD4 or CD8 phenotype based on the CD4+ and CD8+ repertoires, which had been sequenced separately. In-frame beta chains were kept once TCRdb had trimmed the public reads at Q25 with fastp and called clones with MiXCR. Rows matching on CDR3 protein sequence are summarized as one entry with the most common DNA and genes. These V and J calls originate from TCRdb's pipeline instead of the authors' own analysis. This sample gives about 360,000 distinct CDR3 sequences in total; 13% to 15% of them show up just once. The ten largest clones represent roughly 22% of the sample.

The sample consisted of PBMCs or a T cell subset sorted from them (not recorded which). The sequence is built from TRBV5-1 and TRBJ2-1, with TRBD1 tentatively as D gene (6 bases match). The receptor was derived from a man aged 18-30 years who had mild COVID-19 (a few samples of this study predate the infection). The sample titles of this study are shuffled in the database, so cell type and time point are left out; the donor was told from shared clones. Read as DNA, the sequence is TGCGCCAGCAGCCCAGGACAGAACAATGAGCAGTTCTTC. It specifies CASSPGQNNEQFF.